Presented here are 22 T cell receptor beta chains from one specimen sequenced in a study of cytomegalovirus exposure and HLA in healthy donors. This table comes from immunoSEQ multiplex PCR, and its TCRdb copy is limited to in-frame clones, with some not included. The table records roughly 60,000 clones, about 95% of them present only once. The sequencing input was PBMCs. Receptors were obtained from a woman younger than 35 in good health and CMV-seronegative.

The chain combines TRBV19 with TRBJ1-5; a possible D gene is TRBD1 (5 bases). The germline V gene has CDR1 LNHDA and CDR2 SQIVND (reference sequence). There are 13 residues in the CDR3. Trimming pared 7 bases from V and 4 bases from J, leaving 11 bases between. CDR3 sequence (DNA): TGTGCCAGTACCCAACAGGAGAATCAGCCCCAGCATTTT. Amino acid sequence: CASTQQENQPQHF.

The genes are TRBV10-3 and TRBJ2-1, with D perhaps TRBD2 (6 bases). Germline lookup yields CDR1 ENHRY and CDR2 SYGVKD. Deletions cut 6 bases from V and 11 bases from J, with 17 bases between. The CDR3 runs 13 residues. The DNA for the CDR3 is TGTGCCATCAGAGGTGTGGCGGGGACCCAGCAGTTCTTC. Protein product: CAIRGVAGTQQFF.

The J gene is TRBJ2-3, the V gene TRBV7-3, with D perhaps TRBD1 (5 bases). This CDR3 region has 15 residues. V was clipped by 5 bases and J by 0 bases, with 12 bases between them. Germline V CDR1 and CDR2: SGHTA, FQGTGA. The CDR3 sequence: CASSLDTSSTDTQYF. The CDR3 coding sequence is TGTGCCAGCAGCCTGGACACCTCTAGCACAGATACGCAGTATTTT.

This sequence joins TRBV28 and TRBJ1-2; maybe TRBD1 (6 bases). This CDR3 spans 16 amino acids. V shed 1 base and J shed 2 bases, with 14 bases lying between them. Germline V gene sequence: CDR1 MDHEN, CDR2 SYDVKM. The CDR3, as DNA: TGTGCCAGCAGTTTATCGGCGCCGGGACACAACTATGGCTACACCTTC. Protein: CASSLSAPGHNYGYTF.

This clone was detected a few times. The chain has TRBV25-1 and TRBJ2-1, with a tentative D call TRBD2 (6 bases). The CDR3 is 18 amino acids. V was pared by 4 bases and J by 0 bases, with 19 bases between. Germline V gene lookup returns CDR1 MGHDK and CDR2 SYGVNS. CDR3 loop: CASSGWEQAGSSYNEQFF. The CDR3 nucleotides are TGTGCCAGCAGTGGGTGGGAGCAGGCGGGGAGCTCCTACAATGAGCAGTTCTTC.

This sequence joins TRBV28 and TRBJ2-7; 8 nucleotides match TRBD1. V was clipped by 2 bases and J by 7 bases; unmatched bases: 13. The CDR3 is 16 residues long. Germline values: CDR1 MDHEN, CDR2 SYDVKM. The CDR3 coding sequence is TGTGCCAGCAGTTTAGCCCCAGGGACAGGCCCATGGGAGCAGTACTTC. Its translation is CASSLAPGTGPWEQYF.

This chain's CDR3 is CASSLFWQLNTEAFF. The CDR3 DNA is TGTGCCAGCAGTTTATTTTGGCAGTTGAACACTGAAGCTTTCTTT. The rearrangement uses TRBV28 and TRBJ1-1; D gene ambiguous. Per germline, CDR1 MDHEN and CDR2 SYDVKM. The CDR3 spans 15 residues. V dropped 1 base and J dropped 0 bases, with 9 bases sitting between them.

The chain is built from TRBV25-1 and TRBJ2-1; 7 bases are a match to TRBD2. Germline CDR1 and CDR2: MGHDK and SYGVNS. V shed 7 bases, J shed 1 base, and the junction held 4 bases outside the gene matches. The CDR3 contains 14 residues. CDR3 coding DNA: TGTGCCAGCACCCCAGCGGGATCCTACAATGAGCAGTTCTTC. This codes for CASTPAGSYNEQFF.

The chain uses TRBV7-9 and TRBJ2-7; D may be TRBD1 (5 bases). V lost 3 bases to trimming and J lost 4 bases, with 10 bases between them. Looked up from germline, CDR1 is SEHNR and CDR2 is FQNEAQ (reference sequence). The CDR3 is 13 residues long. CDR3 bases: TGTGCCAGCAGCTTGGGGCCAGAATACGAGCAGTACTTC. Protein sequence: CASSLGPEYEQYF.

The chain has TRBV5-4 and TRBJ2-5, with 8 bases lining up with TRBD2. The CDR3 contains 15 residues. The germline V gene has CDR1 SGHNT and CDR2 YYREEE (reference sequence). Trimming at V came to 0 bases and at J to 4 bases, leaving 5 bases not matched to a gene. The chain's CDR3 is CASSLVGSGGETQYF. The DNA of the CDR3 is TGTGCCAGCAGCTTGGTCGGGAGCGGGGGAGAGACCCAGTACTTC.

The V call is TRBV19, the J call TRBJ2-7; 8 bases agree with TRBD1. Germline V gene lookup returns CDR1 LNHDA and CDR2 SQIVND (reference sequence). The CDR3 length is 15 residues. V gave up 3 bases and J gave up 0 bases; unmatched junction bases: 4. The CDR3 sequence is CASSMGTGISYEQYF. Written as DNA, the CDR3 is TGTGCCAGTAGTATGGGGACAGGCATCTCCTACGAGCAGTACTTC.

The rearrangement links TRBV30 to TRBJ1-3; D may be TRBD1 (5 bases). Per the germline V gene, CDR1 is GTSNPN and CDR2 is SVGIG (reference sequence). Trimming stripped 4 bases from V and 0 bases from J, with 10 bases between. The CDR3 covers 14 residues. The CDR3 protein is CAWIGGDSGNTIYF. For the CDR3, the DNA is TGTGCCTGGATTGGAGGGGACTCTGGAAACACCATATATTTT.

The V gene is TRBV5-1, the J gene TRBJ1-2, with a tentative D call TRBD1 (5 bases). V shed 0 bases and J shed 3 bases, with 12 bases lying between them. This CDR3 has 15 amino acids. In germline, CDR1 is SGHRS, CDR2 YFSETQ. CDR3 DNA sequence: TGCGCCAGCAGCTTGGGGGGCCCAGGGCACTATGGCTACACCTTC. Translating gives CASSLGGPGHYGYTF.

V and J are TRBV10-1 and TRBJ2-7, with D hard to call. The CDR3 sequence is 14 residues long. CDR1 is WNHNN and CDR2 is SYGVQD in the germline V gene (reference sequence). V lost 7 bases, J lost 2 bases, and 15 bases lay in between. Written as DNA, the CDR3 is TGCGCCAGCACCAGCACCCGGGTCCCCTACGAGCAGTACTTC. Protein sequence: CASTSTRVPYEQYF.

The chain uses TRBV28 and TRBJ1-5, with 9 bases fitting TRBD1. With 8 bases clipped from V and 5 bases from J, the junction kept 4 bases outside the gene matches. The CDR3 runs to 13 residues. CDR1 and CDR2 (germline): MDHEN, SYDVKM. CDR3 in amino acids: CASGTGGYQPQHF. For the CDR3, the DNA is TGTGCCAGCGGAACAGGGGGCTATCAGCCCCAGCATTTT.

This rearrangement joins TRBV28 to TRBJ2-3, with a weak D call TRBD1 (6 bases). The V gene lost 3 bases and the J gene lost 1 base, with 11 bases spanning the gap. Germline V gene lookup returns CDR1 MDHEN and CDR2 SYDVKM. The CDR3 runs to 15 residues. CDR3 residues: CASSFWAGGTDTQYF. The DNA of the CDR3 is TGTGCCAGCAGTTTCTGGGCAGGGGGCACAGATACGCAGTATTTT.

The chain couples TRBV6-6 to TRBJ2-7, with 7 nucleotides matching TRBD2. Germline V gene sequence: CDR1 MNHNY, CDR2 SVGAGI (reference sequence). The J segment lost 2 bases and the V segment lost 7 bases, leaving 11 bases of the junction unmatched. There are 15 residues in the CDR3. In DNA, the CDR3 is TGTGCCAGCAACCAGCCGGGACTACCACCCTACGAGCAGTACTTC. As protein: CASNQPGLPPYEQYF.

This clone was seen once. The CDR3 DNA is TGTGCCAGCAGTTCGGGAGGCTCCACCCCCTATGGCTACACCTTC. It yields the protein CASSSGGSTPYGYTF. The chain links TRBV28 to TRBJ1-2, with D uncertain. CDR1 and CDR2 from the germline V gene are MDHEN and SYDVKM. The CDR3 runs 15 residues. Trimming took off 4 bases at V and 4 bases at J, with 16 bases between the two ends.

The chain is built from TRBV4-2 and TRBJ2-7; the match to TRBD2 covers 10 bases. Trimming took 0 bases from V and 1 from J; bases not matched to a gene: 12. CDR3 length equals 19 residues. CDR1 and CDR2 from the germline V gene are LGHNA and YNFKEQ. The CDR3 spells CASSQDRTSGPGGSYEQYF. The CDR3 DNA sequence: TGTGCCAGCAGCCAAGATCGGACTAGCGGCCCCGGGGGGTCCTACGAGCAGTACTTC.

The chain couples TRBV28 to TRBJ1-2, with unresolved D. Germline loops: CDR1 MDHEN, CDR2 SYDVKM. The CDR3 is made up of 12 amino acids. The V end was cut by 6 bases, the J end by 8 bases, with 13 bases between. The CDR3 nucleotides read TGTGCCAGCAGCCCCCCGTTGGGCGGCTACACCTTC. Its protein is CASSPPLGGYTF.

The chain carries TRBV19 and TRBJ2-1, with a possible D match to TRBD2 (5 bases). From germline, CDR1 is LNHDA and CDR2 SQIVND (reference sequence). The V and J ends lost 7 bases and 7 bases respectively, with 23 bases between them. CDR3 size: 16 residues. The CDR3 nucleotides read TGTGCCAGTACCCCGACCCAGGCTAGCCCGGGGAATGAGCAGTTCTTC. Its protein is CASTPTQASPGNEQFF.

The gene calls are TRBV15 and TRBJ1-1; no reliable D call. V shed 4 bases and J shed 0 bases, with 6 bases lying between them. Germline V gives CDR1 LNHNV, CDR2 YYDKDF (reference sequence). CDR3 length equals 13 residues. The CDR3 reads CATSTGMNTEAFF. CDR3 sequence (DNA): TGTGCCACCAGCACGGGGATGAACACTGAAGCTTTCTTT.